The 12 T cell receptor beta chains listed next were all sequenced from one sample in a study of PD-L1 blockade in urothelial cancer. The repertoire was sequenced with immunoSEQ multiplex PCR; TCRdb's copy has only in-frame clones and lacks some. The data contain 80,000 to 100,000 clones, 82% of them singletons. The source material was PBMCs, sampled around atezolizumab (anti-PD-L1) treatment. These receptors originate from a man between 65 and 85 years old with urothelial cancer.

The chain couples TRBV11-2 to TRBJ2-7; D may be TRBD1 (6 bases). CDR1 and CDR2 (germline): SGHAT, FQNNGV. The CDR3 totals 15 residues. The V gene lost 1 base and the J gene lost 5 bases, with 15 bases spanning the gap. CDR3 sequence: CASSLGVGRGNEQYF. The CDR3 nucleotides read TGTGCCAGCAGCTTAGGGGTGGGCAGGGGTAACGAGCAGTACTTC.

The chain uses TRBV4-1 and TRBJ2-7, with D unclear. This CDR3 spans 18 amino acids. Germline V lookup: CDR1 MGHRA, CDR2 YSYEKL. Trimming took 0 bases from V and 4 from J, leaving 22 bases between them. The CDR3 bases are TGCGCCAGCAGCCAAGATCGTAGTAGGTCAGACATAACTTACGAGCAGTACTTC. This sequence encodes CASSQDRSRSDITYEQYF.

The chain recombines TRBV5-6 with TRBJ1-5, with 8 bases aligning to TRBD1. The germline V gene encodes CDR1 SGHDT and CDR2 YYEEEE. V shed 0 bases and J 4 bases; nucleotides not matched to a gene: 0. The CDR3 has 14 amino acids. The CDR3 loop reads CASSLGTGNQPQHF. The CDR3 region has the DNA TGTGCCAGCAGCTTGGGGACAGGGAATCAGCCCCAGCATTTT.

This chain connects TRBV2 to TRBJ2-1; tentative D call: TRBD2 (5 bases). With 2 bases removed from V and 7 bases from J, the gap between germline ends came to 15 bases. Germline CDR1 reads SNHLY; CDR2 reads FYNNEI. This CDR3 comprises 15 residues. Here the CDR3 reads CASSERRVSKNEQFF. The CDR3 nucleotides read TGTGCCAGCAGTGAAAGGCGGGTTTCTAAAAATGAGCAGTTCTTC.

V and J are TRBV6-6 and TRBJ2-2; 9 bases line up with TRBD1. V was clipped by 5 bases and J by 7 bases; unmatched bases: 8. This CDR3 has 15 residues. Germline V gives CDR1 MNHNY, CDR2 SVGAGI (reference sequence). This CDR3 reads CASSATTGGGGELFF. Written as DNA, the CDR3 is TGTGCCAGCAGTGCCACCACAGGGGGCGGCGGGGAGCTGTTTTTT.

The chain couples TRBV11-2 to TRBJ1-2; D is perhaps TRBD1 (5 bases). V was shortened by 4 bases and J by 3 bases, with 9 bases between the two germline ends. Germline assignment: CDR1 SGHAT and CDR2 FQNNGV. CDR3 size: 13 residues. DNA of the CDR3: TGTGCCAGCAGCTCGGCGGGGGACTATGGCTACACCTTC. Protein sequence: CASSSAGDYGYTF.

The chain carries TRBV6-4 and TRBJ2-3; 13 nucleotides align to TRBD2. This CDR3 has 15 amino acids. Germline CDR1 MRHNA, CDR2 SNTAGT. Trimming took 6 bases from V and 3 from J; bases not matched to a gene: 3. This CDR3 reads CASSQTSGRTDTQYF. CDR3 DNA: TGTGCCAGCAGCCAGACTAGCGGGAGGACAGATACGCAGTATTTT.

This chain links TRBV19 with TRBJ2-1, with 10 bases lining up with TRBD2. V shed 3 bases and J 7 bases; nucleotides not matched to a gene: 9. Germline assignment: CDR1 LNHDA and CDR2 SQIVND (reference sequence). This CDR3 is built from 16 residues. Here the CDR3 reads CASSISSSGGLNEQFF. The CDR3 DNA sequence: TGTGCCAGTAGTATTTCCTCTAGCGGGGGTTTAAATGAGCAGTTCTTC.

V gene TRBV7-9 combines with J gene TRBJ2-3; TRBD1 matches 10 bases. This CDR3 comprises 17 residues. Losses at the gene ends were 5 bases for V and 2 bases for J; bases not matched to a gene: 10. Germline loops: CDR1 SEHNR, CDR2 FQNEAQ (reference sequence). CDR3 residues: CASSPRIGTGDTDTQYF. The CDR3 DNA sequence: TGTGCCAGCAGCCCCAGGATCGGGACAGGGGACACAGATACGCAGTATTTT.

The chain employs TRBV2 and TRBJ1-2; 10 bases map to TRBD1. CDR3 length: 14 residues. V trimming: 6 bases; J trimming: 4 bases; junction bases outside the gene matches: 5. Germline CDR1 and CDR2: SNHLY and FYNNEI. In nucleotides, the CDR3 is TGTGCCAGCAGGGGGACAGGGGAAGTCTATGGCTACACCTTC. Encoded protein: CASRGTGEVYGYTF.

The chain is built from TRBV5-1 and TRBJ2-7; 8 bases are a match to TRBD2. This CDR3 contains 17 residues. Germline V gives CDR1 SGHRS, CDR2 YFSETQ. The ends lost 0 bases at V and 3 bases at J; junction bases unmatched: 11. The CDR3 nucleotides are TGCGCCAGCAGCTTGGGGGAGCAGGCGGGGGGCCTCTACGAGCAGTACTTC. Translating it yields CASSLGEQAGGLYEQYF.

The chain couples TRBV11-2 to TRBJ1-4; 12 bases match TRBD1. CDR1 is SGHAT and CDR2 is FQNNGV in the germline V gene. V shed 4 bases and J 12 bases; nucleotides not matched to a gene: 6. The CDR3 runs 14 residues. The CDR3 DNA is TGTGCCAGCAGCTCCTCCGGGACAGGGGGCGAACTGTTTTTT. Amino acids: CASSSSGTGGELFF. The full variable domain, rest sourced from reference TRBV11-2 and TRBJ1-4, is EAGVAQSPRYKIIEKRQSVAFWCNPISGHATLYWYQQILGQGPKLLIQFQNNGVVDDSQLPKDRFSAERLKGVDSTLKIQPAKLEDSAVYLCASSSSGTGGELFFGSGTQLSVL.